Following are 4 T cell receptor beta chains from one sample sequenced in a study of blood T cell repertoires in COVID-19. Libraries were prepared by immunoSEQ multiplex PCR; TCRdb keeps only in-frame clonotypes and omits some of them. This repertoire shows about 79,000 clones, roughly 90% found once; its top ten account for around 13%. The sample consisted of peripheral blood. The receptors here all came from an older man with active or convalescent COVID-19.

The table lists this clone with a few counts. The J gene is TRBJ1-5, the V gene TRBV4-1; tentative D call: TRBD1 (6 bases). V was shortened by 1 base and J by 1 base, with 11 bases between the two germline ends. Per the germline V gene, CDR1 is MGHRA and CDR2 is YSYEKL. The CDR3 spans 16 residues. CDR3 protein: CASSQGRGGSNQPQHF. For the CDR3, the DNA is TGCGCCAGCAGCCAAGGAAGGGGGGGAAGCAATCAGCCCCAGCATTTT.

The chain combines TRBV5-1 with TRBJ1-5, with TRBD1 matching over 7 bases. The germline V gene has CDR1 SGHRS and CDR2 YFSETQ. With 0 bases clipped from V and 4 bases from J, the junction kept 4 bases outside the gene matches. The CDR3 length is 15 residues. CDR3 bases: TGCGCCAGCAGCTTGGGGGCAGGGGGAAATCAGCCCCAGCATTTT. Protein: CASSLGAGGNQPQHF. The entire variable domain, with the rest obtained from reference TRBV5-1 and TRBJ1-5, is as follows: KAGVTQTPRYLIKTRGQQVTLSCSPISGHRSVSWYQQTPGQGLQFLFEYFSETQRNKGNFPGRFSGRQFSNSRSEMNVSTLELGDSALYLCASSLGAGGNQPQHFGDGTRLSIL.

Only a few counts were recorded for this clone. This chain uses TRBV7-8 with TRBJ2-1; D is unclear. The CDR3 extends over 15 amino acids. Per the germline V gene, CDR1 is SGHVS and CDR2 is FQNEAQ. Trimming removed 1 base from V and 0 bases from J, with 7 bases in between. In DNA form, the CDR3 reads TGTGCCAGCAGCTTAGATCTGCGCTCCTACAATGAGCAGTTCTTC. Residues: CASSLDLRSYNEQFF. The complete variable domain, with remaining parts taken from reference TRBV7-8 and TRBJ2-1, reads GAGVSQSPRYKVAKRGQDVALRCDPISGHVSLFWYQQALGQGPEFLTYFQNEAQLDKSGLPSDRFFAERPEGSVSTLKIQRTQQEDSAVYLCASSLDLRSYNEQFFGPGTRLTVL.

The J gene is TRBJ2-1, the V gene TRBV28, with TRBD1 identical over 10 bases. V lost 7 bases and J lost 3; bases outside the gene matches: 3. This CDR3 region has 14 residues. In germline, CDR1 is MDHEN, CDR2 SYDVKM. CDR3 nucleotide sequence: TGTGCCAGCACCCGGACAGGGGGCTACAATGAGCAGTTCTTC. Residues: CASTRTGGYNEQFF.